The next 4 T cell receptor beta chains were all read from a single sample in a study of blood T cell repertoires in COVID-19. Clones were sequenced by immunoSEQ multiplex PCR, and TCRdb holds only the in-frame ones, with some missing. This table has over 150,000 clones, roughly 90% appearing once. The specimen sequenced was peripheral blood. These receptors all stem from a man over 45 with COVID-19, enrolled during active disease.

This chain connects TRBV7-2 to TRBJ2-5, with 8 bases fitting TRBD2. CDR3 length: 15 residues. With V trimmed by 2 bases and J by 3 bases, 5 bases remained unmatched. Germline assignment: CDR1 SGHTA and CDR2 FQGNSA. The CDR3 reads CASSLRRGGKETQYF. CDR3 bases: TGTGCCAGCAGCTTAAGACGGGGGGGGAAAGAGACCCAGTACTTC.

CDR3 protein: CASSSRLAGGETQYF. DNA of the CDR3: TGTGCCAGCAGCTCCAGACTAGCGGGGGGAGAGACCCAGTACTTC. The gene calls are TRBV7-2 and TRBJ2-5; 13 nucleotides agree with TRBD2. The V gene's germline CDR1 is SGHTA and CDR2 FQGNSA. The trim removed 4 bases at V and 4 bases at J, leaving 3 bases unmatched. This CDR3 comprises 15 residues.

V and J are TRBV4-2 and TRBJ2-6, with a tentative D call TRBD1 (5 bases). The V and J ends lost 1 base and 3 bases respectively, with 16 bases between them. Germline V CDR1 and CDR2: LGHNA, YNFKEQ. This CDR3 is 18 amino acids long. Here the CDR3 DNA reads TGTGCCAGCAGCCAAGGCCCCTTAGGGGCGGATGGGGCCAACGTCCTGACTTTC. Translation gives CASSQGPLGADGANVLTF.

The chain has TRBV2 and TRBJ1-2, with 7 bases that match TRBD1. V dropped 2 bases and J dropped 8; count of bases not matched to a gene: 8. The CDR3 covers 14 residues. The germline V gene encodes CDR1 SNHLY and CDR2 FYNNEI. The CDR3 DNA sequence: TGTGCCAGCAGTGAACAAGAGGTCAGGGGGGGCTACACCTTC. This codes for CASSEQEVRGGYTF. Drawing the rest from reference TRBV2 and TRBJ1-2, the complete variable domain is EPEVTQTPSHQVTQMGQEVILRCVPISNHLYFYWYRQILGQKVEFLVSFYNNEISEKSEIFDDQFSVERPDGSNFTLKIRSTKLEDSAMYFCASSEQEVRGGYTFGSGTRLTVV.